This TCR beta chain stems from a study of long-term antiretroviral therapy in people with HIV. Runs used v3.0 of the immunoSEQ assay and were done at survey level. The table came from immunoSEQ multiplex PCR; TCRdb's copy has only in-frame clones and leaves some out. The table has approximately 35,000 clones, around 94% seen once. The CDR3 extends over 15 amino acids. Trimming cost V 4 bases and J 0 bases, with 13 bases left between them. The germline V gene encodes CDR1 SGHDN and CDR2 FVKESK. The sample here was unsorted PBMCs, taken more than 5 years after starting antiretroviral therapy. This receptor was identified in a woman aged 45-59 years with HIV. The chain combines TRBV14 with TRBJ2-7; D possibly corresponds to TRBD2 (5 bases). CDR3 nucleotide sequence: TGTGCCAGCAGCCCAGGACGGGGTAGCTCCTACGAGCAGTACTTC. This sequence encodes CASSPGRGSSYEQYF.